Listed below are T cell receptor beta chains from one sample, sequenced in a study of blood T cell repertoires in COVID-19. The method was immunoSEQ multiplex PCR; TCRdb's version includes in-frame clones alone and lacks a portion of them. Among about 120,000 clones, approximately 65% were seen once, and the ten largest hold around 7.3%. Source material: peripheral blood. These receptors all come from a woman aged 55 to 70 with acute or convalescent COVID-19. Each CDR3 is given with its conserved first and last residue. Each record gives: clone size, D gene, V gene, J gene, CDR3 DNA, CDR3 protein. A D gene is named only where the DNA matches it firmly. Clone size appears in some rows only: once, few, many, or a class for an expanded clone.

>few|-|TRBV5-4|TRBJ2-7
TGTGCCAGCAGCTTGGCCCGGCAGGGGATTGGCAACGAGCAGTACTTC
CASSLARQGIGNEQYF
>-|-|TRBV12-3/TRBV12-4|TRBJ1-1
TGTGCCAGCAGAGGAGGAACTGAAGCTTTCTTT
CASRGGTEAFF
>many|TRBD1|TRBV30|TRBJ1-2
TGTGCCTGGAGCCGGGACAGGGGTCAGCCCTATGGCTACACCTTC
CAWSRDRGQPYGYTF
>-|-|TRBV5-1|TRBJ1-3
TGCGCCAGCAGCTTCCCAGACTCTGGAAACACCATATATTTT
CASSFPDSGNTIYF
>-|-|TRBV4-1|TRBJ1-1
TGCGCCAGCAGAGAGCGACAGGTTTCGGGCACTGAAGCTTTCTTT
CASRERQVSGTEAFF
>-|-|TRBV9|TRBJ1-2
TGTGCCAGCAGCGTAGCCGACAGGTTGGGAGGGGGCTACACCTTC
CASSVADRLGGGYTF
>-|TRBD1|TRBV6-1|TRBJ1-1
TGTGCCAGCAGTGATAGGGGGCGGACTGAAGCTTTCTTT
CASSDRGRTEAFF
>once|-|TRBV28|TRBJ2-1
TGTGCCAGCAGTTTCTTGGACAGTTACAATGAGCAGTTCTTC
CASSFLDSYNEQFF
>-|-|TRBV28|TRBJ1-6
TGTGCCAGCAGCCCTTCCCGTGGGGCTAAGGGCTCCTATAATTCACCCCTCCACTTT
CASSPSRGAKGSYNSPLHF
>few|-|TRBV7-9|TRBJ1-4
TGTGCCAGCAGCCTACCTTCGGGGGTCCCTAATGAAAAACTGTTTTTT
CASSLPSGVPNEKLFF
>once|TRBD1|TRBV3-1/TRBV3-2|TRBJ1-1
TGTGCCAGCAGCCTAGGGACAGGGAAAGGCACTGAAGCTTTCTTT
CASSLGTGKGTEAFF
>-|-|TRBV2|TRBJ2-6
TGTGCCAGCGGGTTATACCCACCAGGGTCTGGGGCCAACGTCCTGACTTTC
CASGLYPPGSGANVLTF
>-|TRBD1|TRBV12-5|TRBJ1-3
TGTGCTAGTGGTTTGGCCCCCGCAGGGGGAACTGGAAACACCATATATTTT
CASGLAPAGGTGNTIYF
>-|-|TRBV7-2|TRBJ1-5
TGTGCCAGCAGCTTACGGGAGGGGCAGCCCCAGCATTTT
CASSLREGQPQHF